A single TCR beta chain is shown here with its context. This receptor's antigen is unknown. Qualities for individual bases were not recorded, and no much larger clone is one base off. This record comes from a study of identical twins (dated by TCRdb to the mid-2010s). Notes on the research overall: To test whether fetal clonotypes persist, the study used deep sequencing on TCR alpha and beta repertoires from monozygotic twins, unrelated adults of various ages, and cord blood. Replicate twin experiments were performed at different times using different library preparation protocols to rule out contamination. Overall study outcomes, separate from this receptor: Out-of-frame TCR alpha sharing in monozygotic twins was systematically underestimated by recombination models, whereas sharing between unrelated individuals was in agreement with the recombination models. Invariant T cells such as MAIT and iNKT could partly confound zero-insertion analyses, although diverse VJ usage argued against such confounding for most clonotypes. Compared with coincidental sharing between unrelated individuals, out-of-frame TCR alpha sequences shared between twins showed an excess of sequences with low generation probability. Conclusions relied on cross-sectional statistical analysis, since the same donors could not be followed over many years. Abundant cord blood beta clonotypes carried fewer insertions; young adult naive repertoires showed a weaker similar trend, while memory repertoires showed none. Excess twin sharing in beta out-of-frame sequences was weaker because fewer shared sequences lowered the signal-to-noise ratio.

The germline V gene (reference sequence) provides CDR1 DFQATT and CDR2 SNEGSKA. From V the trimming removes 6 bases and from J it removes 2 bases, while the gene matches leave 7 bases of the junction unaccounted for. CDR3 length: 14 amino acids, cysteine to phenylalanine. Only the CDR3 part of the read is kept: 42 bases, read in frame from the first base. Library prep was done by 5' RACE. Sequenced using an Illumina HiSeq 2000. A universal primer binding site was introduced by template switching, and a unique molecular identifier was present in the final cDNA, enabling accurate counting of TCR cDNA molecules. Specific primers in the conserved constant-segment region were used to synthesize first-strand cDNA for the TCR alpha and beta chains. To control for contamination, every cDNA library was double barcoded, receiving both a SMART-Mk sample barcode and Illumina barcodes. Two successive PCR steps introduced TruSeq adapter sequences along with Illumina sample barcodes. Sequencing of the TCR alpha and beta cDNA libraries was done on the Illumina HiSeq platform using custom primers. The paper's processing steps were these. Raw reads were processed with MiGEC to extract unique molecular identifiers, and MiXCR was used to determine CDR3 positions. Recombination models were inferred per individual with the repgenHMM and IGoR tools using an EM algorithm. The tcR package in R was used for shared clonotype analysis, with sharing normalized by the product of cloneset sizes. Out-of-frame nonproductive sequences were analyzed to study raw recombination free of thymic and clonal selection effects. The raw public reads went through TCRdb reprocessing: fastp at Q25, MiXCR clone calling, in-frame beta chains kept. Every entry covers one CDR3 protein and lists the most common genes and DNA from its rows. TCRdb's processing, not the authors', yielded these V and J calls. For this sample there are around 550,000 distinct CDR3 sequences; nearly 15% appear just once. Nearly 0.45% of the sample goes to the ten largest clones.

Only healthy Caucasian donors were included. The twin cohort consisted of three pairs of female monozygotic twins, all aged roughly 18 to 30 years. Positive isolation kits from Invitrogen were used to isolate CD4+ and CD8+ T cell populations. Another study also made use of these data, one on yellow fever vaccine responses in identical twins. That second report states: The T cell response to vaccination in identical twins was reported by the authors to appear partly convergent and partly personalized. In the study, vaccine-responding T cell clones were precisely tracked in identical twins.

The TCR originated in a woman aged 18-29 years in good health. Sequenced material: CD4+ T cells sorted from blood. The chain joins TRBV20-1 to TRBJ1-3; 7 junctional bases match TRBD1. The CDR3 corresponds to CSARPTGTGNTIYF. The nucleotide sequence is TGCAGTGCCCGACCGACAGGGACTGGAAACACCATATATTTT.